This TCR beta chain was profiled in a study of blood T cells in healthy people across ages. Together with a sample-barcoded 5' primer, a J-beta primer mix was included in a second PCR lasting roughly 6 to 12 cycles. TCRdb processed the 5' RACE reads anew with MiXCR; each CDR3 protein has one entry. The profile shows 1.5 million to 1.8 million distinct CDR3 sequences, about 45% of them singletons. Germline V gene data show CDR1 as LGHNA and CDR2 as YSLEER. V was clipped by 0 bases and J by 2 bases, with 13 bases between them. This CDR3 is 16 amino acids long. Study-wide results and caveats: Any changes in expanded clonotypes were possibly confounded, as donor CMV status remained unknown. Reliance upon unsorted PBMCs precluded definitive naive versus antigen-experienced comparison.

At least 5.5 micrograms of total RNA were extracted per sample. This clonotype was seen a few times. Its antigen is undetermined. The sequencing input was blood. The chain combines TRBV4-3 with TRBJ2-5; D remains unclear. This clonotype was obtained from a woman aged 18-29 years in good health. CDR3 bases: TGCGCCAGCAGCCAAGAATGGCCTACCCATCAAGAGACCCAGTACTTC. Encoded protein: CASSQEWPTHQETQYF.